This TCR beta chain was obtained from a study of human T cells and chemical hapten exposure. Study as a whole: Patients had diphenylcyclopropenone applied to the scalp weekly throughout the roughly 25-week study. Per-sample variation in TCR yield stemmed mainly from small pooled library volume differences.

Each CDR3 protein is one row after TCRdb ran MiXCR on the RACE reads. The data contain some 97,000 distinct CDR3 sequences, less than 35% of them singletons. Germline values: CDR1 ENHRY, CDR2 SYGVKD. The CDR3 length is 15 residues. Trimming removed 2 bases at V and 5 bases at J, with 15 bases between. General observations from the study: Controls formed significantly fewer large CDR3 similarity clusters than expanded TCRs did.

Regarding time point: patch test 3, about 24 weeks after DPC sensitization. Sample treatment: therapeutic diphenylcyclopropenone sensitization with weekly scalp DPC. Extraction of total RNA was performed on unfractionated whole blood. Concerning this clonotype: Its antigen is currently unknown.

The rearrangement uses TRBV10-3 and TRBJ1-1; D perhaps matches TRBD1 (5 bases). The sequence derives from a man aged 35-49 years with alopecia areata. Some clones in this sample may be carry-over from other donors' samples. Source: whole blood, taken in connection with sensitization to the hapten diphenylcyclopropenone (DPC). The CDR3 DNA reads TGTGCCATCAGTGAGGGCAGGGAGGGCGGTACTGAAGCTTTCTTT. Translated: CAISEGREGGTEAFF.